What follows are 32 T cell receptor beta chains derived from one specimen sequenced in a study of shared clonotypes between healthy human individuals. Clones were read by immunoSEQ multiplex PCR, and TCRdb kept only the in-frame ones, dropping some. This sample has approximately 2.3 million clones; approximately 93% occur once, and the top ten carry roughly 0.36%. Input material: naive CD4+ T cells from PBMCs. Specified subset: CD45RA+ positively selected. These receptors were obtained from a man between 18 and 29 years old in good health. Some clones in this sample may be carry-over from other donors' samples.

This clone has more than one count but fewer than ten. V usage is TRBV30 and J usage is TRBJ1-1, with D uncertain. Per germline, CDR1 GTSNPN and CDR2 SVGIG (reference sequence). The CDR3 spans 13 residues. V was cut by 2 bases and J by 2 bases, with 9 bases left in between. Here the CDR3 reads CAWSKGLNTEAFF. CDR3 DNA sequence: TGTGCCTGGAGTAAAGGGCTAAACACTGAAGCTTTCTTT.

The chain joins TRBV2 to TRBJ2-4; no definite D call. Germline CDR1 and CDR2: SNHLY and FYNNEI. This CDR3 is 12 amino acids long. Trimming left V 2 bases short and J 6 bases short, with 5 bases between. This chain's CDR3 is CASSELVNIQYF. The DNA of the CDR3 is TGTGCCAGCAGTGAATTGGTAAACATTCAGTACTTC. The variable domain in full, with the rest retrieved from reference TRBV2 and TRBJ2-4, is EPEVTQTPSHQVTQMGQEVILRCVPISNHLYFYWYRQILGQKVEFLVSFYNNEISEKSEIFDDQFSVERPDGSNFTLKIRSTKLEDSAMYFCASSELVNIQYFGAGTRLSVL.

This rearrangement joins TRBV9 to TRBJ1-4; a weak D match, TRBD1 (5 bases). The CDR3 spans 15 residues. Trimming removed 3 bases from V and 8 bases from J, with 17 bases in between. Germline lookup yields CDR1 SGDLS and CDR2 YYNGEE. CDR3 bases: TGTGCCAGCAGCGGCCCCCGGGGGAATGACGAAAAACTGTTTTTT. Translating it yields CASSGPRGNDEKLFF.

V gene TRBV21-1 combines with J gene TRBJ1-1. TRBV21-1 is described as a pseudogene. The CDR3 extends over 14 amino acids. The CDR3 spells CASNPGPLNTEAFF. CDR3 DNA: TGTGCCAGCAACCCGGGACCTCTGAACACTGAAGCTTTCTTT.

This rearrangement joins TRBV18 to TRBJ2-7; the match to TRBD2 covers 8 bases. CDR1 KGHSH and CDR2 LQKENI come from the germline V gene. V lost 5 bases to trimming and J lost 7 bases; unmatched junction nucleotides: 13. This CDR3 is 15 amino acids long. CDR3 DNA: TGTGCCAGCTCAGTTTCGGAGGGACTAGTTGGGGAGCAGTACTTC. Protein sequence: CASSVSEGLVGEQYF.

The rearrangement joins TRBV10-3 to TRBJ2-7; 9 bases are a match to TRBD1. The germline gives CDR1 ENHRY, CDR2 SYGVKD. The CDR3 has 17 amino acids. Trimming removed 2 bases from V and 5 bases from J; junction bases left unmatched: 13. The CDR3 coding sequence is TGTGCCATCAGTGAGGCGCGCACCGGGACAGGGCTTGACGAGCAGTACTTC. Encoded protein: CAISEARTGTGLDEQYF.

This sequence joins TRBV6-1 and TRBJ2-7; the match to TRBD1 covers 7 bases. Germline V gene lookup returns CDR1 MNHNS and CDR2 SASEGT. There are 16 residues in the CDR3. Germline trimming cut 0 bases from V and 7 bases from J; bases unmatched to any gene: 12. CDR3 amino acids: CASSEAETGPGWEQYF. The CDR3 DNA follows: TGTGCCAGCAGTGAAGCGGAGACAGGGCCGGGTTGGGAGCAGTACTTC.

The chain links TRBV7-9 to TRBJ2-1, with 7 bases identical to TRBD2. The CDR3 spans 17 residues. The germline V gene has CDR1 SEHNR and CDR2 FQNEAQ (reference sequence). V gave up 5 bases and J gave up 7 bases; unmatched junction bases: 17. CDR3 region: CASSLRRGPGTKNEQFF. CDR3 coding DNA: TGTGCCAGCAGCCTGAGGCGAGGACCCGGGACTAAGAATGAGCAGTTCTTC.

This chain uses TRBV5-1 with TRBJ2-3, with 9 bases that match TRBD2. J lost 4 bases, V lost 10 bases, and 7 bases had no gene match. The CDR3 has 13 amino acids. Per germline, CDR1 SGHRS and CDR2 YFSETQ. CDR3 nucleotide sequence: TGCGCCTCAAATAGCGGGAGCTCAGATACGCAGTATTTT. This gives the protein CASNSGSSDTQYF.

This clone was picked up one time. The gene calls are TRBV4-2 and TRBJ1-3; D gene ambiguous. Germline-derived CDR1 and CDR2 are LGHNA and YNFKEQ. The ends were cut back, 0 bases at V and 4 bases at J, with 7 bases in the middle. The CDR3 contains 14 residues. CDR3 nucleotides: TGTGCCAGCAGCCAAGAATACACCGGAAACACCATATATTTT. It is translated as CASSQEYTGNTIYF.

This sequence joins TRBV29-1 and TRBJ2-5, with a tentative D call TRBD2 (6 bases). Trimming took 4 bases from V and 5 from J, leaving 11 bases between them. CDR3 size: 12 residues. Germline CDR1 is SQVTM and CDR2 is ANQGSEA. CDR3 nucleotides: TGCAGCGTTGCGATAGGGAGGGAGACCCAGTACTTC. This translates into CSVAIGRETQYF. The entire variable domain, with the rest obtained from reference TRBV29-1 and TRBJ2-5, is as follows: SAVISQKPSRDICQRGTSLTIQCQVDSQVTMMFWYRQQPGQSLTLIATANQGSEATYESGFVIDKFPISRPNLTFSTLTVSNMSPEDSSIYLCSVAIGRETQYFGPGTRLLVL.

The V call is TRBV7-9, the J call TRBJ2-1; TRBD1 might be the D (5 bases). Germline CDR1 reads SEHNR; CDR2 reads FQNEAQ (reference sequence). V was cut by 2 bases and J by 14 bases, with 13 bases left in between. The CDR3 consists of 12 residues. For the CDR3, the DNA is TGTGCCAGCAGCTTATATGGGCAGGGTGAGTTCTTC. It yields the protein CASSLYGQGEFF.

CDR3 in amino acids: CASSSGSLNTEAFF. The CDR3 DNA sequence: TGTGCCAGCAGCTCAGGCAGCTTGAACACTGAAGCTTTCTTT. The chain couples TRBV28 to TRBJ1-1; D gene ambiguous. The CDR3 has 14 residues. CDR1 is MDHEN, CDR2 SYDVKM, per germline. The germline V and J ends were trimmed by 6 bases and 0 bases, with 11 bases remaining between them.

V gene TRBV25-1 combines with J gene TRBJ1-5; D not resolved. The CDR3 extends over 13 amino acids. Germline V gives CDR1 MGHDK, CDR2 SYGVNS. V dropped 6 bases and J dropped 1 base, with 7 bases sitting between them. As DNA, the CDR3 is TGTGCCAGCAGGGGAGACAGCAATCAGCCCCAGCATTTT. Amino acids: CASRGDSNQPQHF.

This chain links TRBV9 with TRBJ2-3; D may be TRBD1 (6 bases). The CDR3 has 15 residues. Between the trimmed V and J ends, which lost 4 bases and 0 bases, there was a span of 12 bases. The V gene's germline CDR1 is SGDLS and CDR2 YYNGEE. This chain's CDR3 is CASSPGTPSTDTQYF. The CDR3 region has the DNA TGTGCCAGCAGCCCGGGGACACCTAGCACAGATACGCAGTATTTT.

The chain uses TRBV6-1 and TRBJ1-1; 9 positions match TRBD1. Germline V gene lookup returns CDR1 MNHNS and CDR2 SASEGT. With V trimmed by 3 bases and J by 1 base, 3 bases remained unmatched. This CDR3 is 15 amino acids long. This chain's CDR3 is CASSEWTGANTEAFF. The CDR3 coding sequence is TGTGCCAGCAGTGAGTGGACAGGGGCGAACACTGAAGCTTTCTTT.

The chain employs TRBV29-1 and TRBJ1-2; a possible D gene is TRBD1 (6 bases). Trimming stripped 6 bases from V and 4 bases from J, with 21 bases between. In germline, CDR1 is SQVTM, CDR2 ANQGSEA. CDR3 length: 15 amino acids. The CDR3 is CSVNQIYRDTYGYTF. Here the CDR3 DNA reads TGCAGCGTGAACCAAATCTACAGGGATACCTATGGCTACACCTTC.

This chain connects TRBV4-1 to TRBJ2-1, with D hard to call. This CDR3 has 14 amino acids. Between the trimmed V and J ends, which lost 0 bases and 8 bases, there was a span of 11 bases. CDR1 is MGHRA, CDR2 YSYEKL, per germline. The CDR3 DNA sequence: TGCGCCAGCAGCCAAGATGGGTCACGCGATGAGCAGTTCTTC. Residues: CASSQDGSRDEQFF.

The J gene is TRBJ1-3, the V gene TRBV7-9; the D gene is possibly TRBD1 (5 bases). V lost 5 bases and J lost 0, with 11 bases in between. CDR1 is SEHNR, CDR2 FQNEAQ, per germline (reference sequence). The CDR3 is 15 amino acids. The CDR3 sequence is CASSIRQTSGNTIYF. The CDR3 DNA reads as TGTGCCAGCAGCATCCGACAGACCTCTGGAAACACCATATATTTT.

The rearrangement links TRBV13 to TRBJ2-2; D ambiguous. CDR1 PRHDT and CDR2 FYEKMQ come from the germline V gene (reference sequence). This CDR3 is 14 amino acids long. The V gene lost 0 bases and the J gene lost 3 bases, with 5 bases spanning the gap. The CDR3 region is CASSLGLDTGELFF. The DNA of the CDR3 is TGTGCCAGCAGCTTAGGCCTGGACACCGGGGAGCTGTTTTTT.

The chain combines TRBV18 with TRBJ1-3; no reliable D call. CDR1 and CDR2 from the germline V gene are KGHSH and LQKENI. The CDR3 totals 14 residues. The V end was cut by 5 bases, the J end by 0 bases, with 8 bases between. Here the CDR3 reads CASSSLVSGNTIYF. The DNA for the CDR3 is TGTGCCAGCTCATCACTCGTCTCTGGAAACACCATATATTTT.

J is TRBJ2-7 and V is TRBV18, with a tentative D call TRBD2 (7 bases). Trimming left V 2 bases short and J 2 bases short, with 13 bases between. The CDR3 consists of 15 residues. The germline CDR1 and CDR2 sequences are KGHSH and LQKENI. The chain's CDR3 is CASSPVRGDTYEQYF. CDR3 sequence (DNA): TGTGCCAGCTCACCAGTACGGGGGGACACCTACGAGCAGTACTTC.

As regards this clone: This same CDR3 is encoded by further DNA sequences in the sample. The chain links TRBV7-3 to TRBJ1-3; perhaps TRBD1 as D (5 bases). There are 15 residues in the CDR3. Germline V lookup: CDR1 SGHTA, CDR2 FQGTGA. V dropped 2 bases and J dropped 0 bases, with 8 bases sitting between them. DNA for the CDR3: TGTGCCAGCAGCTTACAGGGTAACTCTGGAAACACCATATATTTT. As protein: CASSLQGNSGNTIYF.

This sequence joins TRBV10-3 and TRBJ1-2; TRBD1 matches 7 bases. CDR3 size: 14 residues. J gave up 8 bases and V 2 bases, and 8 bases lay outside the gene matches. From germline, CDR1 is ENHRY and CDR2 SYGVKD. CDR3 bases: TGTGCCATCAGTGAGGCCGGGGCAGGGGGAGGCTACACCTTC. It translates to CAISEAGAGGGYTF.

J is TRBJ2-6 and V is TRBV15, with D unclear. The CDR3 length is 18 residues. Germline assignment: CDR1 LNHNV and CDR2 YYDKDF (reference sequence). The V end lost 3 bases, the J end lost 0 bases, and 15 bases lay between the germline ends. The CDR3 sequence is CATSSPGVWSSGANVLTF. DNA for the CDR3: TGTGCCACCAGCAGTCCGGGCGTGTGGAGCTCTGGGGCCAACGTCCTGACTTTC. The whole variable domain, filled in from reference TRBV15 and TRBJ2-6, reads DAMVIQNPRYQVTQFGKPVTLSCSQTLNHNVMYWYQQKSSQAPKLLFHYYDKDFNNEADTPDNFQSRRPNTSFCFLDIRSPGLGDTAMYLCATSSPGVWSSGANVLTFGAGSRLTVL.

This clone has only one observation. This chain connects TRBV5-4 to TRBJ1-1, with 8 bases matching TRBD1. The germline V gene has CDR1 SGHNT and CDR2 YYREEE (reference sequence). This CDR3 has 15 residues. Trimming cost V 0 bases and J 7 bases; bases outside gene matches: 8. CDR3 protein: CASSLGQGLLGEAFF. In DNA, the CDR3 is TGTGCCAGCAGCTTGGGACAGGGGCTACTCGGTGAAGCTTTCTTT.

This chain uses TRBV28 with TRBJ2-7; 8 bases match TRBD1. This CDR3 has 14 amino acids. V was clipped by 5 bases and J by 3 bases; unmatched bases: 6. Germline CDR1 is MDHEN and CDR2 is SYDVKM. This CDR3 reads CASSGRTGYYEQYF. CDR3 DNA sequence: TGTGCCAGCAGTGGGAGGACAGGGTACTACGAGCAGTACTTC.

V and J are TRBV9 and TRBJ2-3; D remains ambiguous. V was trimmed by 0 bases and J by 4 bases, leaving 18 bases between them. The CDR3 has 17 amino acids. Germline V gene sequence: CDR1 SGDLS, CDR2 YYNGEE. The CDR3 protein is CASSVGWIPPVSDTQYF. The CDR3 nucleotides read TGTGCCAGCAGCGTAGGTTGGATTCCGCCGGTATCAGATACGCAGTATTTT.

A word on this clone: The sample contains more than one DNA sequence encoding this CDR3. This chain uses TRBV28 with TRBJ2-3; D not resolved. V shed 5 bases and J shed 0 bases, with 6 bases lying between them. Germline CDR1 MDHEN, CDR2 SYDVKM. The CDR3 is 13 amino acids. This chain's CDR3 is CASSPGSTDTQYF. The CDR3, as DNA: TGTGCCAGCAGTCCCGGGAGCACAGATACGCAGTATTTT.

CDR3 sequence: CSARVFTEAFF. CDR3 nucleotide sequence: TGCAGTGCTAGAGTTTTTACTGAAGCTTTCTTT. The genes are TRBV20-1 and TRBJ1-1; no definite D call. This CDR3 comprises 11 residues. Deletions cut 1 base from V and 5 bases from J, with 5 bases between. Germline V lookup: CDR1 DFQATT, CDR2 SNEGSKA (reference sequence).

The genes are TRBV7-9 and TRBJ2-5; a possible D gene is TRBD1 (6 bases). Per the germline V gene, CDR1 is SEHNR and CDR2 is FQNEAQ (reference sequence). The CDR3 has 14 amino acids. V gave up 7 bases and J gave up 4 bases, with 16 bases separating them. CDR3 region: CASIGNRAPETQYF. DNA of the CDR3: TGTGCCAGCATAGGCAACAGGGCTCCAGAGACCCAGTACTTC.

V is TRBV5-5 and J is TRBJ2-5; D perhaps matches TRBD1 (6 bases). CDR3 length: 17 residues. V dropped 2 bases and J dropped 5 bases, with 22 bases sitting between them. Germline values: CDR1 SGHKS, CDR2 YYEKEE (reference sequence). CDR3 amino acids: CASSFSVRTLRGETQYF. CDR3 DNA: TGTGCCAGCAGCTTTTCTGTCCGGACGTTGAGGGGGGAGACCCAGTACTTC. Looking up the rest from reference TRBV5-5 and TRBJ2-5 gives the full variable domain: DAGVTQSPTHLIKTRGQQVTLRCSPISGHKSVSWYQQVLGQGPQFIFQYYEKEERGRGNFPDRFSARQFPNYSSELNVNALLLGDSALYLCASSFSVRTLRGETQYFGPGTRLLVL.